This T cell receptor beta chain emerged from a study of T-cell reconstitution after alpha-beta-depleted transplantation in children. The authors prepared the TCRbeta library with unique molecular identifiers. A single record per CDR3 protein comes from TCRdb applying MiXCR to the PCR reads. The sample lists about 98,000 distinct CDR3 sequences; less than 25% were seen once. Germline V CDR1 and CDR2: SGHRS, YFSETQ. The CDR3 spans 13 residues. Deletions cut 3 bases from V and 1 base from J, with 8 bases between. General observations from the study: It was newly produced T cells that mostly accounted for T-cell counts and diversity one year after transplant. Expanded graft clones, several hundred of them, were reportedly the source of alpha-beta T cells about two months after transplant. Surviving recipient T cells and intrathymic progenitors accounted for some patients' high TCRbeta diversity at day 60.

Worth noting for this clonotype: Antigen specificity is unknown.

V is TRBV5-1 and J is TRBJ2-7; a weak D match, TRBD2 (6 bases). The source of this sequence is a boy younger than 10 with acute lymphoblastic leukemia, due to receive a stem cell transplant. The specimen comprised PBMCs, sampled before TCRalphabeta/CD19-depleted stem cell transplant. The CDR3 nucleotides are TGCGCCAGCAGCTGGGGACTTTCCTACGAGCAGTACTTC. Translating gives CASSWGLSYEQYF. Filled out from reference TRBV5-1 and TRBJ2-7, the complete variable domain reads KAGVTQTPRYLIKTRGQQVTLSCSPISGHRSVSWYQQTPGQGLQFLFEYFSETQRNKGNFPGRFSGRQFSNSRSEMNVSTLELGDSALYLCASSWGLSYEQYFGPGTRLTVT.